What follows are 5 T cell receptor beta chains derived from one specimen sequenced in a study of regulatory T cells in long-lasting Graves disease. Sample time point: newly diagnosed GD, antithyroid drugs for less than 3 months. Extracted RNA from PBMCs served as the source of the TCR library. Assembly of TCR beta libraries relied on iRepertoire HTBI primers together with Arm-PCR of CDR3 regions. A single record per CDR3 protein comes from TCRdb applying MiXCR to the multiplex PCR reads. The sample lists around 450,000 distinct CDR3 sequences, about 15% occurring once. These data were also reused for a study on T cells in Graves' hyperthyroidism and ophthalmopathy.

Specimen: peripheral blood mononuclear cells (PBMCs), collected at new diagnosis, from a patient treated with antithyroid drugs. The receptor set was obtained from a woman between 35 and 50 years old with Graves disease.

This clonotype came up a few times. This rearrangement joins TRBV20-1 to TRBJ1-1; 9 bases map to TRBD1. Trimming removed 1 base from V and 1 base from J; junction bases left unmatched: 7. This CDR3 comprises 16 residues. The germline V gene encodes CDR1 DFQATT and CDR2 SNEGSKA (reference sequence). As DNA, the CDR3 is TGCAGTGCTAGAGTGACCGGACAGGGGCGGAACACTGAAGCTTTCTTT. Its translation: CSARVTGQGRNTEAFF.

This clonotype was detected ten times or more. The chain recombines TRBV9 with TRBJ2-2, with D hard to call. V was clipped by 8 bases and J by 3 bases, with 23 bases between them. Germline loops: CDR1 SGDLS, CDR2 YYNGEE. This CDR3 has 17 amino acids. CDR3 DNA: TGTGCCAGACCTCCCGGACCTGCAGCACCCTACACCGGGGAGCTGTTTTTT. This gives the protein CARPPGPAAPYTGELFF.

The count of this clonotype is one. This rearrangement joins TRBV12-3 or TRBV12-4 to TRBJ1-1; D is unclear. The ends were cut back, 3 bases at V and 0 bases at J, with 8 bases in the middle. The CDR3 totals 14 residues. The CDR3 reads CASSLAEMNTEAFF. The CDR3 DNA follows: TGTGCCAGCAGTTTGGCAGAGATGAACACTGAAGCTTTCTTT.

This clonotype has at least ten counts. The chain joins TRBV7-9 to TRBJ2-7, with D tentatively TRBD1 or TRBD2 (5 bases each). This CDR3 comprises 14 residues. Germline V gives CDR1 SEHNR, CDR2 FQNEAQ (reference sequence). V lost 4 bases to trimming and J lost 2 bases, with 12 bases between them. The CDR3 region has the DNA TGTGCCAGCAGCTACGGGACGGCGACCTACGAGCAGTACTTC. It yields the protein CASSYGTATYEQYF.

This clonotype was seen a handful of times. The chain uses TRBV6-1 and TRBJ2-2; 7 positions match TRBD1. CDR3 size: 15 residues. Germline V CDR1 and CDR2: MNHNS, SASEGT. The V and J ends lost 7 bases and 4 bases, in that order; junction bases with no gene match: 9. Written as DNA, the CDR3 is TGTGCCAGCAAACGATCAGGGGACAGCACCGGGGAGCTGTTTTTT. As protein: CASKRSGDSTGELFF.